This T cell receptor (beta chain) derives from a study of blood T cell repertoires in COVID-19. Study background: Samples came from the United States, Italy and Spain, spanning acute and convalescent COVID-19. The cDNA or gDNA used as material had been derived from T cells, B-cell-depleted T cells, or PBMCs.

Per the authors' pipeline: It was from reference gene primer amplification that nucleated cell counts were estimated. Using immunoSEQ multiplex PCR, the repertoire was profiled, and TCRdb retains in-frame clones only, with some absent. The V and J calls and clone size are taken from that table; D and trimming were inferred from the DNA. The sample records about 100,000 clones, almost 80% being singletons. The clonotype originates from an older woman with acute or convalescent COVID-19. Sequencing was carried out using peripheral blood.

The DNA for the CDR3 is TGCGCCAGCAGCAAAGGGACTAGCGGGGTCACAGATACGCAGTATTTT. It is translated as CASSKGTSGVTDTQYF. This chain links TRBV5-1 with TRBJ2-3, with TRBD2 matching 13 bases. This CDR3 is 16 amino acids long. Per the germline V gene, CDR1 is SGHRS and CDR2 is YFSETQ. Losses at the gene ends were 4 bases for V and 2 bases for J; bases not matched to a gene: 4. The full variable domain, its missing parts supplied by reference TRBV5-1 and TRBJ2-3, is KAGVTQTPRYLIKTRGQQVTLSCSPISGHRSVSWYQQTPGQGLQFLFEYFSETQRNKGNFPGRFSGRQFSNSRSEMNVSTLELGDSALYLCASSKGTSGVTDTQYFGPGTRLTVL.